This T cell receptor (beta chain) was sequenced during a study of T-cell memory formation after mild COVID-19. Study-level background: TCR clusters largely stayed donor specific. Study observations and caveats: The second-wave clones peaking on day 37 were not confirmed as SARS-CoV-2-specific. CD4/CD8 balance characterized clones contracting day 15 to 85, and CD4+ skew characterized later expanders. Mainly CM and EM harbored the contracting CD4+ clones; mainly EMRA harbored the CD8+ ones.

TCRdb re-called the 5' RACE reads with MiXCR, one entry per CDR3 protein. The sample lists roughly 450,000 distinct CDR3 sequences; 18% were seen once. This CDR3 has 15 residues. Germline CDR1 SGHTA, CDR2 FQGNSA. Trimming removed 5 bases at V and 0 bases at J, with 12 bases between. A remark on this clonotype: Its antigen is unknown.

This chain connects TRBV7-2 to TRBJ2-3; D is unresolved. Sequenced input: PBMCs or a T cell subset sorted from them (not recorded which). This sequence was found in an adult woman who had mild COVID-19 (a few samples of this study predate the infection). Cell type and time point are not known. The CDR3 reads CASSRTHGSTDTQYF. CDR3 in DNA: TGTGCCAGCAGCAGAACGCACGGGAGCACAGATACGCAGTATTTT.